This T cell receptor beta chain was sequenced during a study of CD8 T cells in Susac syndrome. Reverse transcription of roughly 0.5 to 1 ug RNA used random hexamers. TCRdb called the immunoSEQ multiplex PCR reads again in MiXCR, with one record for every CDR3 protein. The top ten hold roughly 0.16% of the sample, which has about 150,000 distinct CDR3 sequences, approximately 96% seen once. Looked up from germline, CDR1 is SQVTM and CDR2 is ANQGSEA. Trimming stripped 5 bases from V and 3 bases from J, with 13 bases between. The CDR3 is made up of 13 amino acids. Source material: CD4+ T cells from PBMCs. The chain employs TRBV29-1 and TRBJ1-1; D unclear. This clonotype originated in a human donor with Susac syndrome. CDR3 coding DNA: TGCAGCGTTCGTATAGTTGGGGACACTGAAGCTTTCTTT. It translates to CSVRIVGDTEAFF.